The rows below give T cell receptor beta chains drawn from one sample of a study of blood T cell repertoires in COVID-19. Generated by immunoSEQ multiplex PCR, the TCRdb table keeps only in-frame clones and is missing some. The data show roughly 40,000 clones, with around 79% seen just once and over 11% held by the top ten. Sequenced input: peripheral blood. The receptor set was obtained from a human donor in a cohort sampled during active COVID-19. Each CDR3 is given with its conserved first and last residue. A D gene is named only where the DNA matches it firmly. Only some rows state a clone size, as once, few, many or a class for expanded clones.

>11|TRBJ2-7|.|TRBD2|TRBV29-1
TGCAGCGTTGGGGGGGGGTACGAGCAGTACTTC
CSVGGGYEQYF
>15|TRBJ1-2|.|TRBD1|TRBV6-5
TGTGCCAGCAGCCCCGGGACAGGGGGGAACTATGGCTACACCTTC
CASSPGTGGNYGYTF
>17|TRBJ2-2|once|TRBD2|TRBV19
TGTGCCAGTATCCGGGCGGGACTAGCGGTTGAGACCGGGGAGCTGTTTTTT
CASIRAGLAVETGELFF
>14|TRBJ2-1|.|.|TRBV5-1
TGCGCCAGCAGCTTTCGGGTTGCCTACAATGAGCAGTTCTTC
CASSFRVAYNEQFF
>16|TRBJ2-7|few|TRBD2|TRBV11-2
TGTGCCAGCAGCTTTACTAGCGGACACGGCTCCTACGAGCAGTACTTC
CASSFTSGHGSYEQYF
>15|TRBJ2-7|.|.|TRBV11-3
TGTGCCAGCAGCTTAGACCCGAGCGGGTCCTACGAGCAGTACTTC
CASSLDPSGSYEQYF
>16|TRBJ1-5|once|.|TRBV19
TGTGCCAGTAGTATTTCTGGCAGGGCCAGCAATCAGCCCCAGCATTTT
CASSISGRASNQPQHF
>15|TRBJ1-2|.|.|TRBV12-2
TGTGCAAGTCGCTGGGGACAGGGGTGGGACTATGGCTACACCTTC
CASRWGQGWDYGYTF
>16|TRBJ2-3|.|TRBD2|TRBV4-3
TGCGCCAGCAGCCCTTATAACAGCGGGAGGACAGATACGCAGTATTTT
CASSPYNSGRTDTQYF
>14|TRBJ2-7|few|TRBD2|TRBV29-1
TGCAGCGTTACTAGCGGGAGGGCCCCCTACGAGCAGTACTTC
CSVTSGRAPYEQYF
>16|TRBJ2-7|few|TRBD2|TRBV10-3
TGTGCCATCAGTGAGTCTTGGAGTAGCGGGGTACACGAGCAGTACTTC
CAISESWSSGVHEQYF
>14|TRBJ2-7|.|.|TRBV10-2
TGCGCCAGCAGTGCGGCAGGGATCCACTACGAGCAGTACTTC
CASSAAGIHYEQYF
>15|TRBJ2-7|.|.|TRBV11-2
TGTGCCAGCAGCTTAAGGGGCGTCCAATCCTACGAGCAGTACTTC
CASSLRGVQSYEQYF
>13|TRBJ2-3|.|.|TRBV6-5
TGTGCCAGCAGTCCGACTTTACGGGATACGCAGTATTTT
CASSPTLRDTQYF
>17|TRBJ2-3|.|TRBD2|TRBV6-1
TGTGCCAGCAGTGAAGGGGGACTAGCGGTCAGCACAGATACGCAGTATTTT
CASSEGGLAVSTDTQYF
>16|TRBJ2-7|.|TRBD2|TRBV18
TGTGCCAGCTCACCACCGATACTAGCGGGAGTCGACGAGCAGTACTTC
CASSPPILAGVDEQYF
>12|TRBJ2-4|.|.|TRBV6-5
TGTGCCAGCAGCCGGGACACGCGGATTCAGTACTTC
CASSRDTRIQYF
>14|TRBJ2-5|.|TRBD2|TRBV18
TGTGCCAGCTCACCAACCGGGACTAGGGCGACCCAGTACTTC
CASSPTGTRATQYF
>16|TRBJ2-1|.|TRBD2|TRBV4-2
TGTGCCAGCAGCCAAAGGACTAGCGGGAGTTACAATGAGCAGTTCTTC
CASSQRTSGSYNEQFF
>15|TRBJ2-1|.|.|TRBV19
TGTGCCAGTAGTATGGCGGCCTTTTCCTACAATGAGCAGTTCTTC
CASSMAAFSYNEQFF
>14|TRBJ1-2|.|TRBD1|TRBV5-5
TGTGCCAGCAGTTATTCCGGGACAGACTATGGCTACACCTTC
CASSYSGTDYGYTF
>15|TRBJ2-7|few|.|TRBV7-2
TGTGCCAGCAGCCCCAGCGGAAGAGGAGCCTACGAGCAGTACTTC
CASSPSGRGAYEQYF
>11|TRBJ2-7|.|.|TRBV5-1
TGCGGGCGGGACAGATCTTACGAGCAGTACTTC
CGRDRSYEQYF
>16|TRBJ2-1|.|.|TRBV10-3
TGTGCCATCAGTGAGTCAGTGGGGGCAGCCTACAATGAGCAGTTCTTC
CAISESVGAAYNEQFF
>18|TRBJ2-1|.|TRBD2|TRBV7-9
TGTGCCAGCAGCCCCCAGGTAGCGGGAGTGGGCTCCTACAATGAGCAGTTCTTC
CASSPQVAGVGSYNEQFF